The present T cell receptor (beta chain) was sequenced within a study of blood T cell repertoires in COVID-19. Authors' data handling: Reference gene primer amplification gave nucleated cell count estimates. Here immunoSEQ multiplex PCR was the method, and the copy in TCRdb shows in-frame clones only, minus some. That table is the source of V, J and clone size, and D and trimming were worked out from the DNA. The sample includes 150,000 or so clones, around 82% of them seen just once. Germline V gene sequence: CDR1 SGHAT, CDR2 FQNNGV. The CDR3 totals 17 residues. Trimming took 4 bases from V and 4 from J; bases not matched to a gene: 15.

The chain links TRBV11-2 to TRBJ2-5; 7 bases match TRBD1. The source material was peripheral blood. This sequence originates from a woman aged 40-49 years with COVID-19, enrolled during active disease. The CDR3 sequence: CASSSTIDRVGGETQYF. CDR3 nucleotides: TGTGCCAGCAGCTCCACAATAGACAGGGTAGGAGGAGAGACCCAGTACTTC.